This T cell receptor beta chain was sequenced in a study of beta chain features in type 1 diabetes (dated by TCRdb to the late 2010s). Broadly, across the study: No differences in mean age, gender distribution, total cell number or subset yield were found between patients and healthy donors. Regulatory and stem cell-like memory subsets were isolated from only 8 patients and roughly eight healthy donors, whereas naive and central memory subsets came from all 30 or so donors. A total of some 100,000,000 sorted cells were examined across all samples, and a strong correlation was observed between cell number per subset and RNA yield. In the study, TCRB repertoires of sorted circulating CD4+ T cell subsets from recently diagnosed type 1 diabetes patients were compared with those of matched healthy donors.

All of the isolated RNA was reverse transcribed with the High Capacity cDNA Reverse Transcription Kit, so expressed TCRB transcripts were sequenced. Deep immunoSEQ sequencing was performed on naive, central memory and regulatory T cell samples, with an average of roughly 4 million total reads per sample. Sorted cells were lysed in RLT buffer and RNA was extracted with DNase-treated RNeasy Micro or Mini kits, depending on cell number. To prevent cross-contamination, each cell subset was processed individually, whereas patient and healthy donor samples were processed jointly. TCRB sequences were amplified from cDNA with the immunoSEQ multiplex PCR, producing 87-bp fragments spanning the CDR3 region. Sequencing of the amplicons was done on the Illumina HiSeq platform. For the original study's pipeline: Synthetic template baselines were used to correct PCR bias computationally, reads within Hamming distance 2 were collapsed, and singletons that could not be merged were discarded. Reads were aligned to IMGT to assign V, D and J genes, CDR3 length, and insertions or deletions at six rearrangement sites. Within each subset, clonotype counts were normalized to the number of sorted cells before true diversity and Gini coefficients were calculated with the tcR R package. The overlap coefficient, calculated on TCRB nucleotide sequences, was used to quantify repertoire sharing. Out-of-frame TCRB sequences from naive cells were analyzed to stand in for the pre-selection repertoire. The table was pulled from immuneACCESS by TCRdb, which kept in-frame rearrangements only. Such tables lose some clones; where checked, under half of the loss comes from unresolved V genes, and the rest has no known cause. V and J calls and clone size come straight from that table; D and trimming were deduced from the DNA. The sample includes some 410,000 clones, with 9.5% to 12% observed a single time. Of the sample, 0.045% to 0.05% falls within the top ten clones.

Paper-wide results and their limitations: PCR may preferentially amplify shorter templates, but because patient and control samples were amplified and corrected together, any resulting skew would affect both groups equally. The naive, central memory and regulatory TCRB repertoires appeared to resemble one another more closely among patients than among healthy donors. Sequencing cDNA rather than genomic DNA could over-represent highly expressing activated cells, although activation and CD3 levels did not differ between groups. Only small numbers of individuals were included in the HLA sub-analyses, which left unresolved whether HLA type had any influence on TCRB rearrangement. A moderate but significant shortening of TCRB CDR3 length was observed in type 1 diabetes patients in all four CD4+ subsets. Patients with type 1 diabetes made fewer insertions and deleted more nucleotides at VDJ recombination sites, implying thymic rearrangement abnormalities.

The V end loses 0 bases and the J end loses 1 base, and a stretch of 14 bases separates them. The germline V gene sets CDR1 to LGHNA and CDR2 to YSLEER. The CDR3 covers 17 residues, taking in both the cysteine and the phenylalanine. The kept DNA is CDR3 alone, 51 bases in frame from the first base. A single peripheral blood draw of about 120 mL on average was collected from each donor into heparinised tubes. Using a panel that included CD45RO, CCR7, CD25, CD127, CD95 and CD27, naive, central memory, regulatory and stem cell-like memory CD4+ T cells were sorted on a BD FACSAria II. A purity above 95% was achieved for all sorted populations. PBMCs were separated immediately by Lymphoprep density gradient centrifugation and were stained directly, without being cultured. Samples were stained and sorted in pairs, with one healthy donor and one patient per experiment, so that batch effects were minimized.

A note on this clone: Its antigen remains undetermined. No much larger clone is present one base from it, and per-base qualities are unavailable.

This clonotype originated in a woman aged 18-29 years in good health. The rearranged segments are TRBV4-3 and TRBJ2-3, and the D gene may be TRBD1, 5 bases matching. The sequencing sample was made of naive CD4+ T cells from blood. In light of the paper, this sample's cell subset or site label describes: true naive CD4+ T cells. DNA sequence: TGCGCCAGCAGCCAAGAGGGGCCGCCTGTGGGCACAGATACGCAGTATTTT. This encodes CASSQEGPPVGTDTQYF.